A selection of T cell receptor beta chains follows, all from one sample in a study of CD8+ T cells in alopecia areata. Sequencing was performed with immunoSEQ multiplex PCR; in TCRdb, only in-frame clones are kept and a portion is missing. Counted here are roughly 130,000 clones, approximately 58% occurring once; the ten biggest clones make up 4.5%. The source was CD4+ T cells sorted from blood, collected at week 0. The receptors derive from a human donor with alopecia areata. CDR3s include the opening cysteine and the closing phenylalanine or tryptophan. The D gene is left open where the match is weak. Clone size is given for some rows only: seen once, a few or many times, or a class if the clone is expanded.

>.|TRBJ2-5|TRBV5-1|.
TGCGCCAGCAGCGGCCAGGGGCTAGCACAAGAGGGGCAGTACTTC
CASSGQGLAQEGQYF
>.|TRBJ1-2|TRBV7-2|.
TGTGCCAGCAGCTTAGAGGGTCGACGGCGCTATGGCTACACCTTC
CASSLEGRRRYGYTF
>.|TRBJ1-1|TRBV7-9|.
TGTGCCAGCAGCTTAGAAGTTGGCACTGAAGCTTTCTTT
CASSLEVGTEAFF
>few|TRBJ2-7|TRBV25-1|.
TGTGCCAGCAGTGAATGGGAGGGGGACGAGCAGTACTTC
CASSEWEGDEQYF
>.|TRBJ2-3|TRBV7-9|TRBD2
TGTGCCAGCAGCTCGGGTAGCGGGAGTTGGAGGGATACGCAGTATTTT
CASSSGSGSWRDTQYF
>.|TRBJ1-1|TRBV2|.
TGTGCCAGCAGCATCGGGACCAACACTGAAGCTTTCTTT
CASSIGTNTEAFF
>.|TRBJ1-2|TRBV7-8|.
TGTGCCAGCAGCGCCTCTGGACAGCCCTATGGCTACACCTTC
CASSASGQPYGYTF
>.|TRBJ2-3|TRBV5-1|TRBD2
TGCGCCAGCAGCTTGGGGACTAGCGGTCCTCGCACAGATACGCAGTATTTT
CASSLGTSGPRTDTQYF
>.|TRBJ2-3|TRBV30|TRBD2
TGTGCCTGGAGGATAGCGGGTTCCACAGATACGCAGTATTTT
CAWRIAGSTDTQYF
>.|TRBJ2-1|TRBV27|TRBD2
TGTGCCAGCAATAGTCGCGGGGGGACGAACAATGAGCAGTTCTTC
CASNSRGGTNNEQFF
>once|TRBJ2-2|TRBV7-7|.
TGTGCCAGCAGGACTAATGACGGGACCGGGGAGCTGTTTTTT
CASRTNDGTGELFF
>.|TRBJ2-5|TRBV6-5|.
TGTGCCAGCAGTTACGGGCCTCTCCAAGAGACCCAGTACTTC
CASSYGPLQETQYF
>.|TRBJ2-4|TRBV21-1|.
TGTGCCAGCAGCACCCCACCTCCAGCCGGGCCCAGGACCGTTCAGTACTTC
CASSTPPPAGPRTVQYF
>.|TRBJ2-4|TRBV13|TRBD1
TGTGCCAGCAGCCATGGACAGGGGAAAAACATTCAGTACTTC
CASSHGQGKNIQYF
>.|TRBJ2-7|TRBV7-9|.
TGTGCCAGCAGCTTATACAGGGCTTATTCCTACGAGCAGTACTTC
CASSLYRAYSYEQYF
>.|TRBJ2-3|TRBV18|.
TGTGCCAGCTCAAAAACTAGCCGCTTCACAGATACGCAGTATTTT
CASSKTSRFTDTQYF